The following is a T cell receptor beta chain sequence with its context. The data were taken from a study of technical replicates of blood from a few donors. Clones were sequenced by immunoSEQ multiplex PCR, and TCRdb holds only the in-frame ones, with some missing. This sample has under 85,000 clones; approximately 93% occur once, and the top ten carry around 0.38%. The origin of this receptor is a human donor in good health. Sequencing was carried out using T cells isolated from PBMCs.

The CDR3 here is CASSYDRDYGYTF. The DNA of the CDR3 is TGTGCCAGCAGTTACGACAGGGACTATGGCTACACCTTC. The rearrangement joins TRBV6-5 to TRBJ1-2; TRBD1 matches at 7 bases. The trim removed 2 bases at V and 3 bases at J, leaving 0 bases unmatched. Germline CDR1 is MNHEY and CDR2 is SVGAGI. The CDR3 length is 13 residues.